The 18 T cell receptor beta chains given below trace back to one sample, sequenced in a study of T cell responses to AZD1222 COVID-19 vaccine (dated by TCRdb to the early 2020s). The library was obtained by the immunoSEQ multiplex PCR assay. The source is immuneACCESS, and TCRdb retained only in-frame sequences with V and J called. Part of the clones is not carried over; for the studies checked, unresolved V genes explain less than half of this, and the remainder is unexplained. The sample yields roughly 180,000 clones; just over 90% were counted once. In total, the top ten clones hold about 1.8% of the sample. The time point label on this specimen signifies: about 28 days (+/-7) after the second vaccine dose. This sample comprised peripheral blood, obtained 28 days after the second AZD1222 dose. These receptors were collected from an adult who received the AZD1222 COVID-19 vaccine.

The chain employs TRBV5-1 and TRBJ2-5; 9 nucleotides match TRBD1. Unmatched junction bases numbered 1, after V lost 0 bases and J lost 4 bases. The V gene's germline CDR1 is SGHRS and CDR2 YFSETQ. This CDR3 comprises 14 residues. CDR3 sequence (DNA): TGCGCCAGCAGCTTGGCGACAGGGGGAGAGACCCAGTACTTC. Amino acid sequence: CASSLATGGETQYF.

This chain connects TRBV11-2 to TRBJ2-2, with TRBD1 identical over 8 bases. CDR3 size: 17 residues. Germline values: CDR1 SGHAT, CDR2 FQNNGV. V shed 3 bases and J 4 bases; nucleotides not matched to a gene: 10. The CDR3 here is CASSLRWAGGPTGELFF. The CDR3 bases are TGTGCCAGCAGCTTGCGGTGGGCAGGGGGCCCCACCGGGGAGCTGTTTTTT.

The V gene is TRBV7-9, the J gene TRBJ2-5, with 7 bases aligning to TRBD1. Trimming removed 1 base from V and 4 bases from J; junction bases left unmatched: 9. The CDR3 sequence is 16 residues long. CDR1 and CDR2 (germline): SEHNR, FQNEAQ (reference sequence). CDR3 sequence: CASSLERGLRRETQYF. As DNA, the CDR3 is TGTGCCAGCAGCTTAGAGAGGGGGCTTAGGCGAGAGACCCAGTACTTC. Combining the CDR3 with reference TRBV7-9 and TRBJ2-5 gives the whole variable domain DTGVSQNPRHKITKRGQNVTFRCDPISEHNRLYWYRQTLGQGPEFLTYFQNEAQLEKSRLLSDRFSAERPKGSFSTLEIQRTEQGDSAMYLCASSLERGLRRETQYFGPGTRLLVL.

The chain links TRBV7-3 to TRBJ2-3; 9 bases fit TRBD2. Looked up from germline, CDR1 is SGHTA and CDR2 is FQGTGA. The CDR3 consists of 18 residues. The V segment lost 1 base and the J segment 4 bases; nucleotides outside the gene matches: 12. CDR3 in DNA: TGTGCCAGCAGCTTAATCCGGGGTAGCGGGAGTAGCGCAGATACGCAGTATTTT. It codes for CASSLIRGSGSSADTQYF.

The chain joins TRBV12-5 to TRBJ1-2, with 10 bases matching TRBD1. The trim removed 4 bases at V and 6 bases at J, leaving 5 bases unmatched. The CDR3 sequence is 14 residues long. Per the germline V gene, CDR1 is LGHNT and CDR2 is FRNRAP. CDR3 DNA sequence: TGTGCTAGTGGTTCCTCGGGACAGGGGAATGGCTACACCTTC. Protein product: CASGSSGQGNGYTF.

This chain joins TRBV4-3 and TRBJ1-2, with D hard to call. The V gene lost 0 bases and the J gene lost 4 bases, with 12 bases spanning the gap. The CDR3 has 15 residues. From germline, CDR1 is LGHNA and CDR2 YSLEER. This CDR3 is CASSQDLGSIYGYTF. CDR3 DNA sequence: TGCGCCAGCAGCCAAGATTTGGGAAGTATCTATGGCTACACCTTC.

CDR3: CASSNAGGSNQPQHF. CDR3 in DNA: TGTGCCAGCAGCAATGCAGGTGGAAGCAATCAGCCCCAGCATTTT. The V and J genes are TRBV6-5 and TRBJ1-5; D remains ambiguous. Per the germline V gene, CDR1 is MNHEY and CDR2 is SVGAGI. The CDR3 is 15 amino acids. V lost 6 bases and J lost 1, with 13 bases in between.

Written as DNA, the CDR3 is TGCGCCAGCAGCCAAGATGTAGCGGGGCCCCCCTACGAGCAGTACTTC. Its protein is CASSQDVAGPPYEQYF. The chain uses TRBV4-1 and TRBJ2-7, with 8 positions matching TRBD2. With 0 bases clipped from V and 2 bases from J, the junction kept 6 bases outside the gene matches. Looked up from germline, CDR1 is MGHRA and CDR2 is YSYEKL. The CDR3 sequence is 16 residues long.

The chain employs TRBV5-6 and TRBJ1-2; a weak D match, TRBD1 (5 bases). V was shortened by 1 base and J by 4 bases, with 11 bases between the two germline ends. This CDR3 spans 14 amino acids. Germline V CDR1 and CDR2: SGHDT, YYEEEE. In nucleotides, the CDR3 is TGTGCCAGCAGCTTGATACAGGAAGTCTATGGCTACACCTTC. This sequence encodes CASSLIQEVYGYTF.

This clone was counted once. The CDR3 loop is CASSLAGLVRLIGTEAFF. CDR3 sequence (DNA): TGCGCCAGCAGCTTGGCCGGTTTGGTTCGGCTGATCGGAACTGAAGCTTTCTTT. The chain combines TRBV5-1 with TRBJ1-1; the D is unclear. CDR1 is SGHRS, CDR2 YFSETQ, per germline. The CDR3 spans 18 residues. The ends were cut back, 0 bases at V and 5 bases at J, with 23 bases in the middle.

The CDR3 coding sequence is TGTGCCAGCAGCCTATTCAGGGGTATTGACTCACCCCTCCACTTT. Translation gives CASSLFRGIDSPLHF. The gene calls are TRBV11-1 and TRBJ1-6; a possible D gene is TRBD1 (6 bases). Trimming took off 5 bases at V and 10 bases at J, with 18 bases between the two ends. This CDR3 comprises 15 residues. Germline V gene data show CDR1 as SGHAT and CDR2 as FQDESV (reference sequence).

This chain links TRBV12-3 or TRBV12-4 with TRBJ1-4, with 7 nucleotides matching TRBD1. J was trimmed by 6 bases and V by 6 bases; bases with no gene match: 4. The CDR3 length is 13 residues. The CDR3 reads CASSDREHEKLFF. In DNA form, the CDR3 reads TGTGCCAGCAGCGACAGGGAGCATGAAAAACTGTTTTTT.

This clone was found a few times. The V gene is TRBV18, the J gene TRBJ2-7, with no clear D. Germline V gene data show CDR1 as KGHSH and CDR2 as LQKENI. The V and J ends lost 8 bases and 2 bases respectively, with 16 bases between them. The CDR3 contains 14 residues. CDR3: CASVATLGTYEQYF. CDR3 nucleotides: TGTGCCAGCGTTGCGACCCTGGGCACCTACGAGCAGTACTTC.

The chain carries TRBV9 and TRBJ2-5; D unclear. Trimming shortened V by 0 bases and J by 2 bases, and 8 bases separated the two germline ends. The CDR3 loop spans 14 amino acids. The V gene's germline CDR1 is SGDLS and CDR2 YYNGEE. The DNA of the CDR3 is TGTGCCAGCAGCGTAGGGGATAGACAAGAGACCCAGTACTTC. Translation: CASSVGDRQETQYF.

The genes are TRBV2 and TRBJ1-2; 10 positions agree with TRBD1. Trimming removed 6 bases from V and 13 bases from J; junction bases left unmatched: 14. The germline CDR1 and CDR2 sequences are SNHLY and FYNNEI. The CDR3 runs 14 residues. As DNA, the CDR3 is TGTGCCAGCAGGTCGACAGGGGGCCCGTTGGAGGCCACCTTC. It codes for CASRSTGGPLEATF.

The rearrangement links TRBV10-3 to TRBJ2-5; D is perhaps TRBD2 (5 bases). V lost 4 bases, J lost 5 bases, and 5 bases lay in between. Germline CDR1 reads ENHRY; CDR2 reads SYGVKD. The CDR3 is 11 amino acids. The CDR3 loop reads CAISGGETQYF. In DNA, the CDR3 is TGTGCCATCAGTGGAGGGGAGACCCAGTACTTC.

CDR3 nucleotide sequence: TGTGCCAGCAGTTATTTACTCGGGACTAGCGGGAGGGATACGCAGTATTTT. Protein sequence: CASSYLLGTSGRDTQYF. The genes are TRBV7-9 and TRBJ2-3, with 15 nucleotides matching TRBD2. Trimming took 6 bases from V and 6 from J; bases not matched to a gene: 10. This CDR3 has 17 amino acids. CDR1 and CDR2 (germline): SEHNR, FQNEAQ (reference sequence).

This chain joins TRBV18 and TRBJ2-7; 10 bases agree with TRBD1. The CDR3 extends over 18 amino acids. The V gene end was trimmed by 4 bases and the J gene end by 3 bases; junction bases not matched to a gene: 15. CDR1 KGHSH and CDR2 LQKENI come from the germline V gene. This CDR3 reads CASSRTGTGASQSYEQYF. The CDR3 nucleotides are TGTGCCAGCTCACGGACCGGGACAGGGGCTTCACAGAGCTACGAGCAGTACTTC.